This is a list of T cell receptor beta chains from one sample in a study of blood T cell repertoires in COVID-19. This table comes from immunoSEQ multiplex PCR, and its TCRdb copy is limited to in-frame clones, with some not included. The sample records some 120,000 clones, 75% to 90% being singletons. Sequencing used peripheral blood. The receptors were sampled from a human donor in a cohort sampled during active COVID-19. Each CDR3 is given with its conserved first and last residue.

v_gene,CDR3aa
TRBV7-7,CASSLGPGMGNEQYF
TRBV7-2,CASSDRVGNQPQHF
TRBV12-3/TRBV12-4,CASSLAGALFF
TRBV27,CASSSGLAGYNEQFF
TRBV5-6,CASSFEGVRSYNSPLHF
TRBV12-5,CASALTQGNTEAFF
TRBV29-1,CSVDRTSNYGYTF
TRBV6-5,CASTPGLQTYEQYF
TRBV19,CASSPTGTGANVLTF
TRBV9,CASSPGGGNEQFF
TRBV5-4,CASRPGQVFNGYTF
TRBV9,CASSPRGLPGDEQFF
TRBV5-1,CASSWQGGNTEAFF
TRBV4-3,CASSPTLGGEGVGETQYF
TRBV9,CASSVDRGMGNEQFF
TRBV15,CATSRDRAGGSTHF
TRBV11-3,CASSSRTSGAPNEQFF
TRBV19,CASNMGRGETQYF
TRBV28,CASRAGGYSNQPQHF
TRBV19,CASRGQGPNQPQHF
TRBV19,CASSQSGGATGELFF
TRBV27,CASSRYRGTYEQYF
TRBV6-6,CASSDSGRAYEQFF
TRBV9,CASSVVSGGEYNEQFF
TRBV12-5,CASGLVRGTGELFF
TRBV3-1/TRBV3-2,CASSQVGDRAHEQYF
TRBV7-8,CASNFGDRGYEQYF
TRBV20-1,CSAREGQEQYF
TRBV10-1,CASSSGQGITGELFF
TRBV24-1,CATADRGYQETQYF
TRBV10-3,CAIRGPGRGRTTEAFF
TRBV27,CASSPYVQKTDGYTF
TRBV21-1,CASPHAGETQYF
TRBV18,CASSPERTNTGELFF
TRBV13,CASSPPWTGVRTGELFF
TRBV3-1/TRBV3-2,CASSHRQGSYNEQFF
TRBV3-1/TRBV3-2,CASSQAGGRMNTEAFF
TRBV7-2,CASSGGLAATDGAKNIQYF
TRBV24-1,CATSDNRDTSTDTQYF
TRBV19,CASSTGLAGADTQYF
TRBV7-2,CASSYTTGDTQYF
TRBV28,CASSLSGINNEQFF